This T cell receptor (beta chain) was retrieved from a study of early T cells in non-severe SARS-CoV-2 infection. Study-wide background: Sequencing was performed on bulk RNA from unsorted whole blood, leaving chains unpaired.

This clonotype was detected ten times or more. Its antigen is not known. Mismatch with germline at one junction end may stem from a read error. There are 14 residues in the CDR3. Germline loops: CDR1 PRHDT, CDR2 FYEKMQ (reference sequence). Study findings and constraints: Anti-spike CD8 responses were favored by VDJdb matching, which missed private and CD4 specificities.

The TCR library protocol attached unique molecular identifiers to the individual cDNA molecules. TCRdb redid the calling of the 5' RACE reads with MiXCR, one entry per CDR3 protein. The table shows tens of thousands of distinct CDR3 sequences, with roughly 5.3% occurring only once. J is TRBJ2-5 and V is TRBV13; perhaps TRBD2 as D (6 bases). Source material: whole blood. The clonotype originates from an adult who was a healthcare worker with PCR-confirmed SARS-CoV-2 infection or an uninfected control (not recorded which). CDR3 coding DNA: TGTGCCAGCAGCTTAGAGGAGGGCGCGGAGCCCATGAACTTC. Translation: CASSLEEGAEPMNF.